Described below is a single T cell receptor beta chain sequence and its context. This record comes from a study of control samples from healthy donors and cancer patients. Clones were read by immunoSEQ multiplex PCR, and TCRdb kept only the in-frame ones, dropping some. This table holds 150,000 to 200,000 clones, nearly 90% found once. The V and J ends lost 0 bases and 0 bases respectively, with 12 bases between them. The V gene's germline CDR1 is SQVTM and CDR2 ANQGSEA. The CDR3 covers 16 residues. Source material: blood. This sequence was found in a woman in her forties or fifties in good health. V gene TRBV29-1 combines with J gene TRBJ2-4; D gene ambiguous. CDR3 in amino acids: CSVEDGPELAKNIQYF. The CDR3 DNA reads TGCAGCGTTGAAGACGGGCCAGAACTAGCCAAAAACATTCAGTACTTC. The full variable domain, its missing parts supplied by reference TRBV29-1 and TRBJ2-4, is SAVISQKPSRDICQRGTSLTIQCQVDSQVTMMFWYRQQPGQSLTLIATANQGSEATYESGFVIDKFPISRPNLTFSTLTVSNMSPEDSSIYLCSVEDGPELAKNIQYFGAGTRLSVL.